Detailed here is one T cell receptor (beta chain). The antigen is undetermined. The data stem from a study of vaccination effects on CD4 cells after COVID-19. Across the whole study: After expansion with viral peptide pools in the ViraFEST assay, antigen-specific CD4+ T cells were sequenced. Two doses of either BNT162b2 or mRNA-1273 were given to each participant. Study observations and caveats: Vaccine- and infection-induced clones showed marked clonal contraction late following vaccination. Newly vaccine-induced clones made up most of the convalescents' post-vaccine spike-reactive clones.

Measured with immunoSEQ multiplex PCR; TCRdb has only the in-frame clones, and not every one. Of 50,000 to 70,000 clones detected, 72% appear once; the ten largest clones hold roughly 23%. Unmatched junction bases numbered 9, after V lost 3 bases and J lost 1 base. In germline, CDR1 is SGHTS, CDR2 YDEGEE. CDR3 length: 16 residues. A roughly ten-day culture period preceded the isolation of CD4+ T cells. The chain recombines TRBV5-8 with TRBJ1-1; 7 bases map to TRBD1. Here the sequenced sample was CD4+ T cells from PBMCs cultured without peptide, taken before COVID-19 vaccination. This sequence was found in a human donor who had a prior SARS-CoV-2 infection. CDR3 sequence (DNA): TGTGCCAGCAGCTCAACTTACAGGGGTTCGAACACTGAAGCTTTCTTT. This encodes CASSSTYRGSNTEAFF.